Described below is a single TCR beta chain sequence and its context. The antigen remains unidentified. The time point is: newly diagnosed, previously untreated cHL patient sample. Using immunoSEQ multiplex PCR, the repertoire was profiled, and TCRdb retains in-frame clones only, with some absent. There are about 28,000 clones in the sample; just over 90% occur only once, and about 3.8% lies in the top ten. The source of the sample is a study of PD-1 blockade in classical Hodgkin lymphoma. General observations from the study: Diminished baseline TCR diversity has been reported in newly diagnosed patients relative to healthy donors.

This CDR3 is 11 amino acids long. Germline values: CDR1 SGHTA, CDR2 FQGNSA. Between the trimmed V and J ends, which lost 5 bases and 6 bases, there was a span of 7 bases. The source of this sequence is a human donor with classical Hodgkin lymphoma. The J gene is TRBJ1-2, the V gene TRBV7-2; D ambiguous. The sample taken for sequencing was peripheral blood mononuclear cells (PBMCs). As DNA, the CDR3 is TGTGCCAGCAGCCCCCCAGATGGCTACACCTTC. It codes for CASSPPDGYTF.